A single sample is the source of the 32 T cell receptor beta chains below, sequenced in a study of Graves' ophthalmopathy and Graves' hyperthyroidism. From RNA, the CDR3 regions of TCR beta chains were amplified and sequenced. The first round was an RT-PCR with HTBI primers, and the second round was a multiplex PCR. TCRdb reanalysed the multiplex PCR reads using MiXCR and keeps one entry per CDR3 protein. The sample lists about 640,000 distinct CDR3 sequences; just over 40% were seen once. Sequencing was done on a sample of peripheral blood. All receptors come from an adult man with Graves' ophthalmopathy.

The chain recombines TRBV6-6 with TRBJ2-7, with D perhaps matching TRBD1 (6 bases). Germline V CDR1 and CDR2: MNHNY, SVGAGI (reference sequence). The length of the CDR3 is 12 residues. The germline V and J ends were trimmed by 7 bases and 3 bases, with 10 bases remaining between them. The CDR3 reads CASMDRRYEQYF. Written as DNA, the CDR3 is TGTGCCAGCATGGACAGACGCTACGAGCAGTACTTC.

With regard to this clonotype: This may be a read error, as it is one base from a much larger clone. The V gene is TRBV20-1, the J gene TRBJ1-2; 7 positions agree with TRBD1. The germline V gene encodes CDR1 DFQATT and CDR2 SNEGSKA (reference sequence). The CDR3 consists of 11 residues. V dropped 3 bases and J dropped 7; count of bases not matched to a gene: 2. The DNA for the CDR3 is TGCAGTGCTAGTCACAGGGGTGGCTACACCTTC. This encodes CSASHRGGYTF.

This clonotype was seen repeatedly, ten times or more. V and J are TRBV15 and TRBJ1-5, with no clear D. V lost 3 bases to trimming and J lost 10 bases, with 13 bases between them. The V gene's germline CDR1 is LNHNV and CDR2 YYDKDF (reference sequence). The CDR3 covers 13 residues. CDR3 sequence reads: CATSSGRLQPQHF. CDR3 in DNA: TGTGCCACCAGCAGTGGGAGGCTGCAACCCCAGCATTTT.

The table lists this clonotype with many counts. J is TRBJ1-2 and V is TRBV15; possible D gene TRBD1, 6 bases. Trimming removed 3 bases at V and 4 bases at J, with 9 bases between. Germline values: CDR1 LNHNV, CDR2 YYDKDF (reference sequence). This CDR3 is 13 amino acids long. The CDR3 DNA is TGTGCCACCAGCAGGCAGGGGTTCTATGGCTACACCTTC. Protein sequence: CATSRQGFYGYTF.

This clonotype was detected ten times or more. The chain links TRBV7-2 to TRBJ2-2; 10 bases map to TRBD2. The germline V gene encodes CDR1 SGHTA and CDR2 FQGNSA. This CDR3 is built from 14 residues. Trimming took 8 bases from V and 5 from J; bases not matched to a gene: 5. CDR3 in DNA: TGTGCCAGCTGTCTAGCGGGAGTGACCGGGGAGCTGTTTTTT. Its translation is CASCLAGVTGELFF.

This chain links TRBV29-1 with TRBJ1-1, with D perhaps matching TRBD1 (5 bases). Germline CDR1 SQVTM, CDR2 ANQGSEA. V shed 8 bases and J shed 5 bases, with 12 bases lying between them. The CDR3 covers 11 residues. This chain's CDR3 is CSFGTGTEAFF. The CDR3, as DNA: TGCAGCTTTGGGACGGGGACTGAAGCTTTCTTT.

This clonotype has at least ten counts. The V gene is TRBV15, the J gene TRBJ1-5, with unresolved D. V was cut by 0 bases and J by 4 bases, with 13 bases left in between. CDR3 length equals 16 residues. Per germline, CDR1 LNHNV and CDR2 YYDKDF (reference sequence). As DNA, the CDR3 is TGTGCCACCAGCAGAGAGGCAACCGACGGGAATCAGCCCCAGCATTTT. It is translated as CATSREATDGNQPQHF.

The sample holds many counts of this clonotype. The rearrangement links TRBV2 to TRBJ1-2; no clear D. The CDR3 is 13 amino acids. The ends were cut back, 8 bases at V and 5 bases at J, with 15 bases in the middle. Germline values: CDR1 SNHLY, CDR2 FYNNEI. The chain's CDR3 is CASGAQEAYGYTF. The DNA of the CDR3 is TGTGCCAGCGGAGCACAAGAGGCGTATGGCTACACCTTC.

The CDR3 sequence is CASSIRGQVYTF. The DNA of the CDR3 is TGTGCCAGCAGCATCCGGGGACAAGTCTACACCTTC. The rearrangement uses TRBV7-6 and TRBJ1-2; D possibly corresponds to TRBD1 (6 bases). Looked up from germline, CDR1 is SGHVS and CDR2 is FNYEAQ. Trimming removed 5 bases at V and 10 bases at J, with 14 bases between. This CDR3 region has 12 residues.

This clonotype has a count of ten or more. V and J are TRBV19 and TRBJ1-5; 7 nucleotides agree with TRBD1. This CDR3 is built from 14 residues. Germline lookup yields CDR1 LNHDA and CDR2 SQIVND (reference sequence). After removal of 1 base from V and 4 bases from J, the junction contained 1 base not matched to a gene. DNA for the CDR3: TGTGCCAGTAGTATAGGGGACAGAAATCAGCCCCAGCATTTT. Its translation is CASSIGDRNQPQHF. The full variable domain, with the rest looked up from reference TRBV19 and TRBJ1-5, is DGGITQSPKYLFRKEGQNVTLSCEQNLNHDAMYWYRQDPGQGLRLIYYSQIVNDFQKGDIAEGYSVSREKKESFPLTVTSAQKNPTAFYLCASSIGDRNQPQHFGDGTRLSIL.

Remarks on this clonotype: Compared with germline, one end of the junction differs, possibly owing to a read error. The gene calls are TRBV7-2 and TRBJ2-7, with a weak D call TRBD1 (5 bases). Germline V gives CDR1 SGHTA, CDR2 FQGNSA. The CDR3 contains 17 residues. CDR3 nucleotide sequence: TGCGCCAGCAGCCAAGACCCCGGACACATACGTCCCCACGAGCAGCACTTC. It yields the protein CASSQDPGHIRPHEQHF. The complete variable domain, with remaining parts taken from reference TRBV7-2 and TRBJ2-7, reads GAGVSQSPSNKVTEKGKDVELRCDPISGHTALYWYRQSLGQGLEFLIYFQGNSAPDKSGLPSDRFSAERTGGSVSTLTIQRTQQEDSAVYLCASSQDPGHIRPHEQHFGPGTRLTVT.

Notes on this clonotype: The junction does not match germline at one end; this may be a read error. The CDR3 DNA reads TGCGCCAGCAGCCAAGATGGGGCGGCAGGAGCTTTCTTT. This encodes CASSQDGAAGAFF. V and J are TRBV7-9 and TRBJ1-1; a weak D match, TRBD1 (5 bases). CDR1 and CDR2 from the germline V gene are SEHNR and FQNEAQ (reference sequence). The CDR3 contains 13 residues.

This clonotype came up many times. The J gene is TRBJ1-1, the V gene TRBV2; D not certain. Per the germline V gene, CDR1 is SNHLY and CDR2 is FYNNEI. The CDR3 runs to 14 residues. Trimming stripped 8 bases from V and 3 bases from J, with 16 bases between. The CDR3 DNA reads as TGTGCCAGCCATCCGGCCGGGGTGTACACTGAAGCTTTCTTT. Translating gives CASHPAGVYTEAFF. The full variable domain, completed using reference TRBV2 and TRBJ1-1, is EPEVTQTPSHQVTQMGQEVILRCVPISNHLYFYWYRQILGQKVEFLVSFYNNEISEKSEIFDDQFSVERPDGSNFTLKIRSTKLEDSAMYFCASHPAGVYTEAFFGQGTRLTVV.

The count of this clonotype is one. V gene TRBV30 combines with J gene TRBJ2-2, with no clear D. Germline V gene lookup returns CDR1 GTSNPN and CDR2 SVGIG (reference sequence). CDR3 length: 11 amino acids. With 8 bases removed from V and 8 bases from J, the gap between germline ends came to 12 bases. The CDR3 protein is CAGRLWGELFF. The CDR3 region has the DNA TGTGCCGGGCGGCTTTGGGGGGAGCTGTTTTTT.

J is TRBJ1-1 and V is TRBV25-1, with 10 bases matching TRBD1. Trimming took 7 bases from V and 6 from J; bases not matched to a gene: 11. CDR3 length equals 15 residues. CDR1 and CDR2 from the germline V gene are MGHDK and SYGVNS. In DNA, the CDR3 is TGTGCCAGCACCCTGGAGGCGGGGACAGGGGCTGAAGCTTTCTTT. Its translation is CASTLEAGTGAEAFF.

There are many counts of this clonotype. Its ends do not fully match the called genes, so a read error is possible. This chain connects TRBV7-3 to TRBJ2-2; no reliable D call. This CDR3 contains 16 residues. CDR1 SGHTA and CDR2 FQGTGA come from the germline V gene. CDR3 loop: CASSLTQQVDTRELFF. The CDR3 DNA is TGTGCCAGCAGCTTAACGCAGCAGGTCGACACCAGGGAGCTGTTTTTT.

The chain has TRBV25-1 and TRBJ1-2; perhaps TRBD1 as D (5 bases). The CDR3 spans 17 residues. V gave up 6 bases and J gave up 5 bases, with 25 bases separating them. The V gene's germline CDR1 is MGHDK and CDR2 SYGVNS. In DNA form, the CDR3 reads TGTGCCAGCAGCCAATCCGGTCCCCGGGACCGCACTTATGGCTACACCTTC. Protein product: CASSQSGPRDRTYGYTF.

This clonotype was observed a few times. The CDR3 DNA is TGTGCCTGGAGTTTGACAGCAAACACTGAAGCTTTCTTT. This translates into CAWSLTANTEAFF. The gene calls are TRBV30 and TRBJ1-1; possibly TRBD1 for D (5 bases). Germline CDR1 and CDR2: GTSNPN and SVGIG (reference sequence). Trimming cost V 2 bases and J 2 bases, with 9 bases left between them. The CDR3 runs 13 residues. The full variable domain, rest sourced from reference TRBV30 and TRBJ1-1, is SQTIHQWPATLVQPVGSPLSLECTVEGTSNPNLYWYRQAAGRGLQLLFYSVGIGQISSEVPQNLSASRPQDRQFILSSKKLLLSDSGFYLCAWSLTANTEAFFGQGTRLTVV.

Turning to this clonotype: Lacking the conserved final phenylalanine or tryptophan, this CDR3 likely reflects a read error. No DNA is shown, since the ends of the CDR3 on it are uncertain; the CDR3 is the one TCRdb lists. V and J are TRBV15 and TRBJ2-6. Including both end residues, the CDR3 is 8 amino acids long. Germline CDR1 reads LNHNV; CDR2 reads YYDKDF (reference sequence). The CDR3 loop is CATRPVSY.

This clonotype was picked up many times. The chain employs TRBV9 and TRBJ1-2, with D unresolved. The CDR3 has 14 residues. Trimming took off 0 bases at V and 3 bases at J, with 9 bases between the two ends. Germline CDR1 reads SGDLS; CDR2 reads YYNGEE. The CDR3 bases are TGTGCCAGCAGCGTAGCAGGATCTGACTATGGCTACACCTTC. Protein: CASSVAGSDYGYTF.

The gene calls are TRBV6-5 and TRBJ2-7; D is undetermined. This CDR3 comprises 15 residues. The germline CDR1 and CDR2 sequences are MNHEY and SVGAGI. V was pared by 0 bases and J by 4 bases, with 13 bases between. CDR3 residues: CASSYSWAVGYEQYF. In nucleotides, the CDR3 is TGTGCCAGCAGTTACTCGTGGGCGGTCGGTTACGAGCAGTACTTC.

Note on this clonotype: Relative to the germline gene, one junction end is altered; a read error may explain this. The chain employs TRBV7-3 and TRBJ1-6; D unclear. CDR1 and CDR2 (germline): SGHTA, FQGTGA. The CDR3 loop spans 18 amino acids. CDR3 in amino acids: CASSQGPGRSSYNSPLHF. As DNA, the CDR3 is TGCGCCAGCAGCCAAGGCCCTGGACGGAGCTCCTATAATTCACCCCTCCACTTT.

The V gene is TRBV29-1, the J gene TRBJ2-5; 11 bases match TRBD2. The ends lost 4 bases at V and 2 bases at J; junction bases unmatched: 6. Germline V gives CDR1 SQVTM, CDR2 ANQGSEA. This CDR3 is 15 amino acids long. The CDR3 region is CSVGLAGWKQETQYF. DNA of the CDR3: TGCAGCGTTGGACTAGCGGGATGGAAACAAGAGACCCAGTACTTC.

This clonotype was seen repeatedly, ten times or more. This chain joins TRBV7-9 and TRBJ2-2; D is undetermined. Trimming stripped 4 bases from V and 5 bases from J, with 8 bases between. The germline gives CDR1 SEHNR, CDR2 FQNEAQ (reference sequence). This CDR3 is built from 13 residues. CDR3 sequence: CASSWSGTGELFF. Written as DNA, the CDR3 is TGTGCCAGCAGCTGGTCAGGAACCGGGGAGCTGTTTTTT.

The chain links TRBV20-1 to TRBJ1-5; 10 bases fit TRBD1. The CDR3 runs to 14 residues. Germline lookup yields CDR1 DFQATT and CDR2 SNEGSKA (reference sequence). The junction had 1 base not matched to a gene; V was cut back by 5 bases and J by 0 bases. This CDR3 reads CSAWDRGSNQPQHF. The CDR3 DNA reads TGCAGTGCTTGGGACAGGGGTAGCAATCAGCCCCAGCATTTT.

The chain couples TRBV6-1 to TRBJ2-7; D could derive from TRBD1 or TRBD2 (5 bases each). Trimming stripped 3 bases from V and 4 bases from J, with 13 bases between. In germline, CDR1 is MNHNS, CDR2 SASEGT. The CDR3 spans 14 residues. DNA for the CDR3: TGTGCCAGCAGTGACCCGGGACCCAAATACGAGCAGTACTTC. It translates to CASSDPGPKYEQYF.

This clonotype occurred many times. The J gene is TRBJ1-2, the V gene TRBV7-9, with TRBD1 matching over 11 bases. Germline trimming cut 5 bases from V and 5 bases from J; bases unmatched to any gene: 7. The CDR3 has 15 residues. Germline CDR1 reads SEHNR; CDR2 reads FQNEAQ (reference sequence). In DNA form, the CDR3 reads TGTGCCAGCAGCCCCTGGACAGGGGGCGAGTATGGCTACACCTTC. Translation gives CASSPWTGGEYGYTF.

This clonotype was counted ten times or more. This chain uses TRBV10-3 with TRBJ2-7; tentatively, D is TRBD2 (5 bases). Per germline, CDR1 ENHRY and CDR2 SYGVKD. V was shortened by 0 bases and J by 2 bases, with 17 bases between the two germline ends. The CDR3 runs 17 residues. CDR3 residues: CAISESGRGLETYEQYF. Here the CDR3 DNA reads TGTGCCATCAGTGAGTCGGGTCGGGGTCTCGAGACCTACGAGCAGTACTTC.

Concerning this clonotype: One end of the junction is discordant with germline, which a read error may explain. The rearrangement joins TRBV13 to TRBJ2-7; TRBD1 is a possible D gene (5 bases). Germline-derived CDR1 and CDR2 are PRHDT and FYEKMQ (reference sequence). The CDR3 runs to 15 residues. The CDR3, as DNA: TGCGCCAGCAGCCAAGTTACTTTACAGGCCTACGAGCAGTACTTC. Amino acid sequence: CASSQVTLQAYEQYF. The full variable domain, rest sourced from reference TRBV13 and TRBJ2-7, is AAGVIQSPRHLIKEKRETATLKCYPIPRHDTVYWYQQGPGQDPQFLISFYEKMQSDKGSIPDRFSAQQFSDYHSELNMSSLELGDSALYFCASSQVTLQAYEQYFGPGTRLTVT.

The rearrangement joins TRBV29-1 to TRBJ1-4; D is possibly TRBD1 (6 bases). This CDR3 is built from 13 residues. The V gene's germline CDR1 is SQVTM and CDR2 ANQGSEA. Trimming took off 6 bases at V and 6 bases at J, with 14 bases between the two ends. CDR3 region: CSVPTGVDEKLFF. The CDR3 DNA is TGCAGCGTCCCGACAGGAGTGGATGAAAAACTGTTTTTT. Using reference TRBV29-1 and TRBJ1-4 for the parts outside the CDR3, the full variable domain is SAVISQKPSRDICQRGTSLTIQCQVDSQVTMMFWYRQQPGQSLTLIATANQGSEATYESGFVIDKFPISRPNLTFSTLTVSNMSPEDSSIYLCSVPTGVDEKLFFGSGTQLSVL.

The chain uses TRBV7-9 and TRBJ2-2, with 11 bases that match TRBD2. This CDR3 has 17 amino acids. CDR1 SEHNR and CDR2 FQNEAQ come from the germline V gene (reference sequence). Trimming at V came to 5 bases and at J to 4 bases, leaving 9 bases not matched to a gene. CDR3 sequence: CASSQESSGRVTGELFF. The CDR3 bases are TGTGCCAGCAGCCAAGAGAGTAGCGGGAGGGTCACCGGGGAGCTGTTTTTT.

A remark on this clonotype: A much larger clone lies one base from this, so it may be a read error. The chain has TRBV19 and TRBJ1-6; no firm D call. The germline gives CDR1 LNHDA, CDR2 SQIVND (reference sequence). The CDR3 runs 11 residues. CDR3 sequence: CARAGCSPFHF. The DNA for the CDR3 is TGTGCCAGAGCGGGTTGTTCACCCTTCCACTTT.